Listed below are T cell receptor beta chains from one sample, sequenced in a study of blood T cells in healthy people across ages. TCRdb re-called the 5' RACE reads through MiXCR, storing one row per CDR3 protein. The sample has about 800,000 distinct CDR3 sequences; 25% are singletons. The same specimen was also included in a second study, on T cells of mothers and their children.

The sample was blood. The receptors were gathered from a boy younger than 18 in good health. Both conserved end residues are part of each CDR3. Each record gives: J gene, V gene, clone size, D gene, CDR3 protein, CDR3 DNA. D genes are given only for firm matches. Only some rows state a clone size, as once, few, many or a class for expanded clones.

J: TRBJ2-7
V: TRBV20-1
size: NA
D: NA
CDR3: CSARAPLVGSEQYF
DNA: TGCAGTGCCAGAGCTCCATTGGTGGGGAGCGAGCAGTACTTC

J: TRBJ2-2
V: TRBV7-9
size: NA
D: TRBD1
CDR3: CASSGTGNTGELFF
DNA: TGTGCCAGCAGCGGGACAGGGAACACCGGGGAGCTGTTTTTT

J: TRBJ2-7
V: TRBV7-2
size: few
D: NA
CDR3: CASSFWARNSYEQYF
DNA: TGTGCCAGCAGCTTTTGGGCCAGGAACTCCTACGAGCAGTACTTC

J: TRBJ2-5
V: TRBV7-3
size: many
D: TRBD1
CDR3: CASSLTPTGQGTQYF
DNA: TGTGCCAGCAGCTTAACCCCGACAGGGCAAGGGACCCAGTACTTC

J: TRBJ2-7
V: TRBV10-3
size: few
D: TRBD2
CDR3: CATGAGDTYEQYF
DNA: TGTGCCACCGGGGCGGGAGATACCTACGAGCAGTACTTC

J: TRBJ2-7
V: TRBV29-1
size: few
D: TRBD1
CDR3: CSVGSGQGYEQYF
DNA: TGCAGCGTTGGTTCGGGACAGGGATACGAGCAGTACTTC

J: TRBJ2-1
V: TRBV18
size: few
D: NA
CDR3: CASSPRASIAYNEQFF
DNA: TGTGCCAGCTCACCACGGGCTAGCATAGCCTACAATGAGCAGTTCTTC

J: TRBJ1-4
V: TRBV2
size: few
D: NA
CDR3: CASSEGWQRNEKLFF
DNA: TGTGCCAGCAGTGAAGGGTGGCAGCGTAATGAAAAACTGTTTTTT

J: TRBJ2-7
V: TRBV29-1
size: many
D: NA
CDR3: CSVGGSSYEQYF
DNA: TGCAGCGTTGGGGGGAGTAGCTACGAGCAGTACTTC

J: TRBJ2-5
V: TRBV7-8
size: few
D: NA
CDR3: CASSERQALFEYHQETQYF
DNA: TGTGCCAGCAGCGAGCGCCAGGCCCTATTTGAGTACCATCAAGAGACCCAGTACTTC

J: TRBJ1-4
V: TRBV5-1
size: NA
D: NA
CDR3: CASSLGAGDPFNEKLFF
DNA: TGCGCCAGCAGCTTGGGGGCAGGCGATCCGTTTAATGAAAAACTGTTTTTT

J: TRBJ1-5
V: TRBV5-5
size: NA
D: NA
CDR3: CASSLRWTNNQPQHF
DNA: TGTGCCAGCAGCTTGAGGTGGACGAACAATCAGCCCCAGCATTTT

J: TRBJ2-5
V: TRBV29-1
size: few
D: TRBD1
CDR3: CSVAHSRTGGTETQYF
DNA: TGCAGCGTTGCCCATTCTCGAACAGGGGGCACGGAGACCCAGTACTTC

J: TRBJ2-1
V: TRBV7-9
size: few
D: TRBD2
CDR3: CAGELAGARGHEQFF
DNA: TGTGCTGGGGAACTAGCGGGAGCTAGGGGGCATGAGCAGTTCTTC

J: TRBJ2-2
V: TRBV5-1
size: NA
D: NA
CDR3: CASSADANTGELFF
DNA: TGCGCCAGCAGCGCGGACGCGAACACCGGGGAGCTGTTTTTT

J: TRBJ2-3
V: TRBV28
size: few
D: NA
CDR3: CASSWGRGPGDTQYF
DNA: TGTGCCAGCAGTTGGGGGAGGGGGCCCGGAGATACGCAGTATTTT

J: TRBJ2-7
V: TRBV10-3
size: many
D: TRBD1
CDR3: CAISEITGDEQYF
DNA: TGTGCCATCAGTGAAATAACAGGGGACGAGCAGTACTTC

J: TRBJ2-7
V: TRBV5-5
size: few
D: NA
CDR3: CASSSADSSYEQYF
DNA: TGTGCCAGCAGCTCGGCTGACAGCTCCTACGAGCAGTACTTC

J: TRBJ2-1
V: TRBV20-1
size: few
D: TRBD2
CDR3: CSVWTSGRMEQFF
DNA: TGCAGTGTTTGGACTAGCGGGAGAATGGAGCAGTTCTTC

J: TRBJ2-1
V: TRBV5-1
size: NA
D: NA
CDR3: CASSLREGVGIYNEQFF
DNA: TGCGCCAGCAGCTTAAGAGAAGGGGTCGGAATCTACAATGAGCAGTTCTTC

J: TRBJ1-6
V: TRBV12-3/TRBV12-4
size: NA
D: NA
CDR3: CASTVTRSGDYSPLHF
DNA: TGTGCCAGTACGGTGACCCGTTCAGGGGACTATTCACCCCTCCACTTT

J: TRBJ2-3
V: TRBV28
size: NA
D: TRBD2
CDR3: CASSFWPSEGLAGVGDTQYF
DNA: TGTGCCAGCAGTTTTTGGCCCTCAGAGGGACTAGCGGGAGTTGGTGATACGCAGTATTTT

J: TRBJ2-7
V: TRBV4-2
size: NA
D: NA
CDR3: CASSQDLSGYYEQYF
DNA: TGTGCCAGCAGCCAAGATCTTAGCGGCTACTACGAGCAGTACTTC

J: TRBJ1-5
V: TRBV7-9
size: NA
D: NA
CDR3: CASSSQAGSGQPQHF
DNA: TGTGCCAGCAGCTCCCAAGCAGGTTCGGGTCAGCCCCAGCATTTT

J: TRBJ1-3
V: TRBV4-3
size: NA
D: NA
CDR3: CASSQEGFAGNTIYF
DNA: TGCGCCAGCAGCCAAGAGGGGTTCGCTGGAAACACCATATATTTT

J: TRBJ2-7
V: TRBV7-2
size: NA
D: NA
CDR3: CASSPGSEYEQYF
DNA: TGTGCCAGCAGCCCGGGGTCTGAATACGAGCAGTACTTC

J: TRBJ2-5
V: TRBV29-1
size: NA
D: NA
CDR3: CSVEVRDDQETQYF
DNA: TGCAGCGTTGAAGTCAGGGACGACCAAGAGACCCAGTACTTC

J: TRBJ1-6
V: TRBV3-1
size: NA
D: NA
CDR3: CASSQARGSPLHF
DNA: TGTGCCAGCAGCCAAGCGAGGGGTTCACCCCTCCACTTT

J: TRBJ2-5
V: TRBV15
size: few
D: NA
CDR3: CATSRQGEETQYF
DNA: TGTGCCACCAGCAGACAAGGGGAAGAGACCCAGTACTTC

J: TRBJ1-6
V: TRBV9
size: few
D: NA
CDR3: CASSAGTDVSPLHF
DNA: TGTGCCAGCAGCGCCGGGACCGATGTTTCACCCCTCCACTTT

J: TRBJ2-5
V: TRBV29-1
size: NA
D: NA
CDR3: CSVAGHHQETQYF
DNA: TGCAGCGTTGCGGGACACCACCAAGAGACCCAGTACTTC

J: TRBJ1-4
V: TRBV20-1
size: NA
D: NA
CDR3: CSASLGGDLRKLFF
DNA: TGCAGTGCTTCCCTCGGGGGGGACCTCCGAAAACTGTTTTTT

J: TRBJ2-5
V: TRBV6-5
size: few
D: NA
CDR3: CASSYSPVQETQYF
DNA: TGTGCCAGCAGTTACTCCCCGGTCCAAGAGACCCAGTACTTC

J: TRBJ2-7
V: TRBV7-9
size: NA
D: NA
CDR3: CAGTFTGISSYEQYF
DNA: TGTGCCGGCACCTTCACAGGAATTTCTTCCTACGAGCAGTACTTC

J: TRBJ2-7
V: TRBV20-1
size: many
D: TRBD1
CDR3: CSATGQDGYEQYF
DNA: TGCAGTGCCACGGGACAGGATGGGTACGAGCAGTACTTC

J: TRBJ1-2
V: TRBV19
size: NA
D: TRBD1
CDR3: CASSSSGQGYNGYTF
DNA: TGTGCCAGTAGTTCATCGGGACAGGGTTACAATGGCTACACCTTC

J: TRBJ2-1
V: TRBV7-2
size: NA
D: NA
CDR3: CASDISNEQFF
DNA: TGTGCCAGCGACATTTCCAATGAGCAGTTCTTC

J: TRBJ2-3
V: TRBV25-1
size: few
D: TRBD1
CDR3: CASSPRTGRGADTQYF
DNA: TGTGCCAGCAGTCCCCGGACAGGGCGAGGCGCAGATACGCAGTATTTT

J: TRBJ2-5
V: TRBV30
size: few
D: TRBD2
CDR3: CAWSTPGLAQETQYF
DNA: TGTGCCTGGAGTACGCCGGGACTAGCTCAAGAGACCCAGTACTTC

J: TRBJ1-6
V: TRBV4-1
size: few
D: NA
CDR3: CASSQDWASPLHF
DNA: TGCGCCAGCAGCCAAGACTGGGCTTCACCCCTCCACTTT

J: TRBJ2-6
V: TRBV6-2/TRBV6-3
size: NA
D: TRBD1
CDR3: CASRWTGYNSGANVLTF
DNA: TGTGCCAGCAGGTGGACAGGGTATAACTCTGGGGCCAACGTCCTGACTTTC

J: TRBJ1-2
V: TRBV19
size: NA
D: NA
CDR3: CASSNGTVLYGYTF
DNA: TGTGCCAGTAGTAACGGGACGGTTTTATATGGCTACACCTTC

J: TRBJ2-4
V: TRBV7-2
size: many
D: NA
CDR3: CASSLSGSQNIQYF
DNA: TGTGCCAGCAGCTTATCTGGGTCGCAAAACATTCAGTACTTC

J: TRBJ2-2
V: TRBV25-1
size: NA
D: NA
CDR3: CASRALNTGELFF
DNA: TGTGCCAGCAGGGCTTTGAACACCGGGGAGCTGTTTTTT

J: TRBJ1-2
V: TRBV6-2/TRBV6-3
size: NA
D: TRBD1
CDR3: CASSYGTGYYGYTF
DNA: TGTGCCAGCAGTTACGGGACAGGCTATTATGGCTACACCTTC

J: TRBJ1-4
V: TRBV6-2/TRBV6-3
size: few
D: NA
CDR3: CASREQGGEKLFF
DNA: TGTGCCAGCAGAGAACAAGGCGGCGAAAAACTGTTTTTT

J: TRBJ2-7
V: TRBV3-1
size: NA
D: NA
CDR3: CASSQKNDGYEQYF
DNA: TGTGCCAGTAGCCAGAAGAATGACGGGTACGAGCAGTACTTC

J: TRBJ1-4
V: TRBV7-9
size: NA
D: NA
CDR3: CASSEKGAGPRKLFF
DNA: TGTGCCAGCAGCGAAAAAGGGGCAGGGCCCAGGAAACTGTTTTTT

J: TRBJ2-7
V: TRBV5-5
size: few
D: NA
CDR3: CASSFVYDSYEQYF
DNA: TGTGCCAGCAGCTTTGTCTACGACTCCTACGAGCAGTACTTC

J: TRBJ1-2
V: TRBV20-1
size: NA
D: NA
CDR3: CSAHGPSGGPGYTF
DNA: TGCAGTGCTCATGGGCCCTCGGGGGGCCCTGGCTACACCTTC

J: TRBJ1-1
V: TRBV4-3
size: NA
D: NA
CDR3: CASSQVRGRGGTEAFF
DNA: TGCGCCAGCAGCCAAGTGAGGGGGAGAGGGGGGACTGAAGCTTTCTTT